This is a list of T cell receptor beta chains from one sample in a study of shared clonotypes between healthy human individuals. Sequencing was performed with immunoSEQ multiplex PCR; in TCRdb, only in-frame clones are kept and a portion is missing. The table lists fewer than 1.8 million clones, 97% to 99% of them singletons, with over 0.3% in the top ten. The specimen was naive CD4+ T cells sorted from blood. These receptor sequences come from a man aged 25-45 years in good health. Both conserved end residues are trimmed from each CDR3.

CDR3aa | j_gene | v_gene
ASSSTLLGYEQY | TRBJ2-7 | TRBV28
ASSLSTTGSTDTQY | TRBJ2-3 | TRBV5-6
ASSPPGSPTQY | TRBJ2-5 | TRBV5-4
ASRWLTGPDTQY | TRBJ2-3 | TRBV7-9
ASSIDRDLYNEQF | TRBJ2-1 | TRBV19
ASSLVNEQF | TRBJ2-1 | TRBV7-2
ASSQVASGTSTYEQY | TRBJ2-7 | TRBV4-3
ASSLGGRVTDTQY | TRBJ2-3 | TRBV11-2
ASSPVGNSGANVLT | TRBJ2-6 | TRBV7-3
ASSKPPLGRAHNEQF | TRBJ2-1 | TRBV7-9
ASSQRGRNEKLF | TRBJ1-4 | TRBV18
ASSVRVGNTEAF | TRBJ1-1 | TRBV2
ASSTIGLRKAF | TRBJ1-1 | TRBV7-2
ASSQELGTSGGTDTQY | TRBJ2-3 | TRBV4-3
ASSFGPRDTQY | TRBJ2-3 | TRBV7-6
ASSPASLGSSEAF | TRBJ1-1 | TRBV11-2
ASRPETPNTGELF | TRBJ2-2 | TRBV25-1
ASSWDSYEQY | TRBJ2-7 | TRBV5-1
ASCRVGPSSGANVLT | TRBJ2-6 | TRBV5-1
ASSFGHTQY | TRBJ2-3 | TRBV7-9
ASSIGDTQY | TRBJ2-3 | TRBV19
ASHYQPQH | TRBJ1-5 | TRBV6-1
ASSPFRGPYGYT | TRBJ1-2 | TRBV18